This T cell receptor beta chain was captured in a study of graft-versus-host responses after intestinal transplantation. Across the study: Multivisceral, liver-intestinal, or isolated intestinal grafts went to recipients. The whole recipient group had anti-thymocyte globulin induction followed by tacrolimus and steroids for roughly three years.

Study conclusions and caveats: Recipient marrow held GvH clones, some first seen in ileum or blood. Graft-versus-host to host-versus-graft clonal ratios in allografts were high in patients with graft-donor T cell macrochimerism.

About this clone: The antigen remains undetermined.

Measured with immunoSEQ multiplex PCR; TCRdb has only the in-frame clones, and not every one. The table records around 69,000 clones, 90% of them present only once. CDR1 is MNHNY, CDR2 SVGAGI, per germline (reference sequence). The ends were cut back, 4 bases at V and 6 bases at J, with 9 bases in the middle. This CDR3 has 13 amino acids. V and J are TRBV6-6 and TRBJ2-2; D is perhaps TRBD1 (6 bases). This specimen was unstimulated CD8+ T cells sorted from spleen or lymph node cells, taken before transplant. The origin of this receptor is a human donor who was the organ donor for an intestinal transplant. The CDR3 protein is CASSFQGSGELFF. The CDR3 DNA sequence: TGTGCCAGCAGTTTTCAGGGGTCCGGGGAGCTGTTTTTT.